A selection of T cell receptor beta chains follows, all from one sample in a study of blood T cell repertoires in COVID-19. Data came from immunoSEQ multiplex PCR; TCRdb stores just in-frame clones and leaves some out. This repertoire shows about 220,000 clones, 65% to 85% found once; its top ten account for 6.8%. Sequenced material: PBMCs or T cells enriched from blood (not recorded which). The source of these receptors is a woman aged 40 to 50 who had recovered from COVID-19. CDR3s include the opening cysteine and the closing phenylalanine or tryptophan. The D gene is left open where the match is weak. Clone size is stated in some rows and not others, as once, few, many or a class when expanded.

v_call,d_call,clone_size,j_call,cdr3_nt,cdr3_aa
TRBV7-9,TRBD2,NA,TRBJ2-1,TGTGCCAGCAGCTTATTGACTACCACGCTAGCGGGAGGGGTACATGAGCAGTTCTTC,CASSLLTTTLAGGVHEQFF
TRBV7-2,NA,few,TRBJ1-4,TGTGCCAGCAGCGGACAGCCGAATGAAAAACTGTTTTTT,CASSGQPNEKLFF
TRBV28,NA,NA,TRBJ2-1,TGTGCCAGCAGTTTCGCTGGGCAATACAATGAGCAGTTCTTC,CASSFAGQYNEQFF
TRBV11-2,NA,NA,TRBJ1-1,TGTGCCAGCAGCTTAGAACGCAGGGTGGATACTGAAGCTTTCTTT,CASSLERRVDTEAFF
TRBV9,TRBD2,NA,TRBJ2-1,TGTGCCAGCAGCTACACTAGCGGGAGCAATGAGCAGTTCTTC,CASSYTSGSNEQFF
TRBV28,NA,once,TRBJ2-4,TGTGCCAGCAGTTCCCGACAGCTAGCCAAAAACATTCAGTACTTC,CASSSRQLAKNIQYF
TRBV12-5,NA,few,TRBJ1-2,TGTGCTAGTGGTTTGACCTGGACAACTAACTATGGCTACACCTTC,CASGLTWTTNYGYTF
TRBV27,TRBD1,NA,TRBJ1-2,TGTGCCAGCAGTTTACTCGGACAGGGTGGTGGCTACACCTTC,CASSLLGQGGGYTF
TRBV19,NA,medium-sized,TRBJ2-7,TGTGCCAGTAGTATCGAGGCCAGCTACGAGCAGTACTTC,CASSIEASYEQYF
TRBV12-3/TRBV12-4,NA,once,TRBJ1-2,TGTGCCAGCAGTTTAGAACAGGAATATGGCTACACCTTC,CASSLEQEYGYTF
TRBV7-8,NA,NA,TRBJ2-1,TGTGCCAGCAGCCCACGGACTAATGAGCAGTTCTTC,CASSPRTNEQFF